This T cell receptor (beta chain) comes out of a study of T cells after yellow fever vaccination. For this clonotype: Its antigen is as yet unknown.

The V gene's germline CDR1 is SGHNT and CDR2 YYREEE (reference sequence). Trimming stripped 4 bases from V and 0 bases from J, with 8 bases between. CDR3 length: 14 amino acids. A 5'RACE template-switching step, the method used to make TCR cDNA, added a universal primer site and UMIs. TCRdb reprocessed the 5' RACE reads with MiXCR, giving one entry per CDR3 protein. The sample contains approximately 580,000 distinct CDR3 sequences, around a sixth of which appear only once. Study-wide results and limits: Clonotype sharing between CD4 and CD8 compartments was small. Subsequent to the booster, the majority of primary-vaccination clones reappeared (roughly 95% CD4, 70% to 90% CD8). Abundant clonotypes from the bulk population could have been carried over as contaminants into FACS-sorted repertoires.

Sequenced material: PBMCs, taken 4 to 6 days after the first yellow fever vaccination. This TCR derives from a young man who received the YFV17D yellow fever vaccine. The chain combines TRBV5-4 with TRBJ2-1, with no clear D. CDR3 coding DNA: TGTGCCAGCAGCCTATCTACCTCCTACAATGAGCAGTTCTTC. Protein sequence: CASSLSTSYNEQFF.